This entry lists 22 T cell receptor beta chains sequenced from one sample in a study of cytomegalovirus exposure and HLA in healthy donors. A multiplex PCR was run with 60 Vbeta primers and 13 Jbeta primers. Clones were read by immunoSEQ multiplex PCR, and TCRdb kept only the in-frame ones, dropping some. The table shows about 190,000 clones, with roughly 80% occurring only once. Sequenced: PBMCs. The receptor source for this set is a male donor in good health and CMV-seronegative.

With respect to this clone: Within the sample, other DNA sequences also encode this same CDR3. The CDR3 loop is CASSLSGGYEQYF. The CDR3 DNA is TGTGCCAGCAGCCTATCAGGGGGCTACGAGCAGTACTTC. This chain joins TRBV27 and TRBJ2-7; 7 bases agree with TRBD1. After removal of 6 bases from V and 3 bases from J, the junction contained 5 bases not matched to a gene. The CDR3 is made up of 13 amino acids. Germline V gene data show CDR1 as MNHEY and CDR2 as SMNVEV (reference sequence).

This clone was seen only once. CDR3 residues: CASSFGGGGEQYF. CDR3 nucleotide sequence: TGTGCCAGCAGTTTTGGAGGGGGCGGCGAGCAGTACTTC. The rearrangement uses TRBV28 and TRBJ2-7; TRBD1 might be the D (7 bases). Germline CDR1 MDHEN, CDR2 SYDVKM. The CDR3 consists of 13 residues. V lost 3 bases to trimming and J lost 6 bases, with 12 bases between them.

The rearrangement uses TRBV10-3 and TRBJ2-7; D perhaps matches TRBD1 (5 bases). Germline-derived CDR1 and CDR2 are ENHRY and SYGVKD. This CDR3 has 15 residues. V dropped 0 bases and J dropped 2 bases, with 11 bases sitting between them. The CDR3 DNA follows: TGTGCCATCAGTGAGTCGACCCAGGGAACCTACGAGCAGTACTTC. Translation: CAISESTQGTYEQYF.

The chain employs TRBV7-2 and TRBJ2-3; TRBD1 is a possible D gene (6 bases). CDR3 length: 15 residues. Looked up from germline, CDR1 is SGHTA and CDR2 is FQGNSA. The V end was cut by 4 bases, the J end by 4 bases, with 15 bases between. CDR3 sequence (DNA): TGTGCCAGCAGCTATTACAGGGTAGGGGCAGATACGCAGTATTTT. Its translation is CASSYYRVGADTQYF.

In this sample, this clone turned up once. The rearrangement uses TRBV5-4 and TRBJ2-3; 8 nucleotides align to TRBD1. Germline CDR1 is SGHNT and CDR2 is YYREEE (reference sequence). This CDR3 region has 14 residues. The V and J ends lost 5 bases and 2 bases, in that order; junction bases with no gene match: 4. The CDR3 loop is CASSRDRHTDTQYF. CDR3 sequence (DNA): TGTGCCAGCAGTCGGGACAGGCACACAGATACGCAGTATTTT. The whole variable domain, remainder taken from reference TRBV5-4 and TRBJ2-3, is ETGVTQSPTHLIKTRGQQVTLRCSSQSGHNTVSWYQQALGQGPQFIFQYYREEENGRGNFPPRFSGLQFPNYSSELNVNALELDDSALYLCASSRDRHTDTQYFGPGTRLTVL.

This chain connects TRBV27 to TRBJ2-1; 11 nucleotides line up with TRBD2. The CDR3 spans 17 residues. The J segment lost 3 bases and the V segment lost 3 bases, leaving 7 bases of the junction unmatched. CDR1 and CDR2 (germline): MNHEY, SMNVEV (reference sequence). CDR3 region: CASSLRMGLADYNEQFF. Written as DNA, the CDR3 is TGTGCCAGCAGTTTGAGGATGGGACTAGCGGACTACAATGAGCAGTTCTTC.

The chain employs TRBV28 and TRBJ2-3; 7 bases align to TRBD2. CDR3 length: 16 residues. Unmatched junction bases numbered 9, after V lost 6 bases and J lost 0 bases. The germline CDR1 and CDR2 sequences are MDHEN and SYDVKM. The CDR3 DNA sequence: TGTGCCAGCAGCACAATGGGGGAGGGCAGCACAGATACGCAGTATTTT. Its protein product is CASSTMGEGSTDTQYF.

This clone was observed a single time. This chain links TRBV18 with TRBJ2-1; tentative D call: TRBD1 (6 bases). The CDR3 is 11 amino acids. Germline V CDR1 and CDR2: KGHSH, LQKENI. V was cut by 3 bases and J by 9 bases, with 6 bases left in between. The CDR3 loop reads CASSPGAEQFF. Here the CDR3 DNA reads TGTGCCAGCTCACCGGGGGCTGAGCAGTTCTTC.

V usage is TRBV28 and J usage is TRBJ2-7, with TRBD1 matching over 9 bases. CDR1 MDHEN and CDR2 SYDVKM come from the germline V gene. This CDR3 has 14 amino acids. Germline trimming cut 2 bases from V and 5 bases from J; bases unmatched to any gene: 4. CDR3 amino acids: CASSLNRGPDEQYF. The CDR3 DNA reads TGTGCCAGCAGTTTAAACAGGGGGCCGGACGAGCAGTACTTC.

This clone was seen a single time. The V gene is TRBV11-2, the J gene TRBJ2-7; 9 bases agree with TRBD1. CDR1 is SGHAT and CDR2 is FQNNGV in the germline V gene. The trim removed 4 bases at V and 0 bases at J, leaving 4 bases unmatched. There are 15 residues in the CDR3. DNA for the CDR3: TGTGCCAGCAGCTCCGAGACAGGGGGCTCCTACGAGCAGTACTTC. This codes for CASSSETGGSYEQYF.

The chain has TRBV19 and TRBJ1-5; 8 nucleotides match TRBD1. The CDR3 runs to 19 residues. Germline V gene sequence: CDR1 LNHDA, CDR2 SQIVND (reference sequence). The J segment lost 0 bases and the V segment lost 7 bases, leaving 17 bases of the junction unmatched. The CDR3, as DNA: TGTGCCAGTACTTCCTTTGTTGGACAGGGCCTCTTTAGCAATCAGCCCCAGCATTTT. This gives the protein CASTSFVGQGLFSNQPQHF.

This chain uses TRBV6-1 with TRBJ2-7; 7 bases line up with TRBD1. V was clipped by 5 bases and J by 3 bases; unmatched bases: 10. CDR3 length equals 15 residues. The germline V gene has CDR1 MNHNS and CDR2 SASEGT. CDR3 coding DNA: TGTGCCAGCAGTCTCACAGGGGCAGATGGCTACGAGCAGTACTTC. This encodes CASSLTGADGYEQYF.

The CDR3 is CASRSAEETQYF. The CDR3 nucleotides read TGTGCCAGTAGAAGCGCGGAAGAGACCCAGTACTTC. The V and J genes are TRBV19 and TRBJ2-5; D gene ambiguous. Germline V lookup: CDR1 LNHDA, CDR2 SQIVND (reference sequence). The CDR3 totals 12 residues. The V and J ends lost 6 bases and 3 bases respectively, with 8 bases between them.

The chain joins TRBV7-2 to TRBJ2-7; 10 nucleotides line up with TRBD2. Germline CDR1 is SGHTA and CDR2 is FQGNSA. Trimming at V came to 1 base and at J to 6 bases, leaving 0 bases not matched to a gene. The CDR3 spans 13 residues. CDR3 bases: TGTGCCAGCAGCTTAGGACTAGCGGGCGAGCAGTACTTC. As protein: CASSLGLAGEQYF.

The rearrangement links TRBV7-2 to TRBJ2-3; TRBD2 matches 14 bases. Germline CDR1 is SGHTA and CDR2 is FQGNSA. V was pared by 8 bases and J by 4 bases, with 8 bases of the junction left unmatched. CDR3 size: 16 residues. The CDR3 spells CASRGLAGVLADTQYF. The CDR3 DNA is TGTGCCAGCCGGGGACTAGCGGGAGTTTTAGCAGATACGCAGTATTTT.

This chain joins TRBV7-8 and TRBJ2-7, with 7 bases lining up with TRBD2. The CDR3 is made up of 15 amino acids. The junction had 9 bases not matched to a gene; V was cut back by 5 bases and J by 2 bases. The germline gives CDR1 SGHVS, CDR2 FQNEAQ. The CDR3 region is CASSKTSQRTYEQYF. The CDR3 bases are TGTGCCAGCAGCAAGACTAGCCAGAGGACCTACGAGCAGTACTTC.

The rearrangement links TRBV19 to TRBJ1-2; 12 bases map to TRBD1. Per the germline V gene, CDR1 is LNHDA and CDR2 is SQIVND (reference sequence). The CDR3 loop spans 14 amino acids. V trimming: 6 bases; J trimming: 5 bases; junction bases outside the gene matches: 4. The CDR3 protein is CASRGTGGGYGYTF. For the CDR3, the DNA is TGTGCCAGTAGAGGGACAGGGGGCGGGTATGGCTACACCTTC. Combining the CDR3 with reference TRBV19 and TRBJ1-2 gives the whole variable domain DGGITQSPKYLFRKEGQNVTLSCEQNLNHDAMYWYRQDPGQGLRLIYYSQIVNDFQKGDIAEGYSVSREKKESFPLTVTSAQKNPTAFYLCASRGTGGGYGYTFGSGTRLTVV.

V and J are TRBV19 and TRBJ2-1, with D possibly TRBD2 on 6 matching bases. This CDR3 is 15 amino acids long. V shed 3 bases and J shed 6 bases, with 15 bases lying between them. Germline values: CDR1 LNHDA, CDR2 SQIVND (reference sequence). The CDR3 loop is CASSIDGEVGNEQFF. In DNA, the CDR3 is TGTGCCAGTAGTATCGACGGGGAGGTGGGCAATGAGCAGTTCTTC.

V gene TRBV2 combines with J gene TRBJ2-7; D gene uncertain. The CDR3 consists of 14 residues. V lost 3 bases and J 2 bases, leaving 11 bases between the germline ends. From germline, CDR1 is SNHLY and CDR2 FYNNEI. The CDR3 nucleotides read TGTGCCAGCAGTGAGGGCAGGTCAACCTACGAGCAGTACTTC. Translation gives CASSEGRSTYEQYF.

In this sample, this clone turned up a few times. This chain uses TRBV19 with TRBJ1-5, with 7 bases aligning to TRBD1. The germline CDR1 and CDR2 sequences are LNHDA and SQIVND (reference sequence). There are 14 residues in the CDR3. The junction had 4 bases not matched to a gene; V was cut back by 5 bases and J by 3 bases. The CDR3 spells CASSLGQTNQPQHF. Here the CDR3 DNA reads TGTGCCAGTAGTCTGGGACAGACCAATCAGCCCCAGCATTTT.

The J gene is TRBJ2-1, the V gene TRBV5-6; the D gene is possibly TRBD2 (6 bases). The germline CDR1 and CDR2 sequences are SGHDT and YYEEEE. The V and J ends lost 2 bases and 8 bases respectively, with 17 bases between them. This CDR3 spans 15 amino acids. CDR3 loop: CASSFGLKGGDEQFF. The CDR3 bases are TGTGCCAGCAGCTTTGGACTCAAGGGAGGCGATGAGCAGTTCTTC. Full variable domain (rest looked up from reference TRBV5-6 and TRBJ2-1): DAGVTQSPTHLIKTRGQQVTLRCSPKSGHDTVSWYQQALGQGPQFIFQYYEEEERQRGNFPDRFSGHQFPNYSSELNVNALLLGDSALYLCASSFGLKGGDEQFFGPGTRLTVL.

This chain joins TRBV7-9 and TRBJ2-1, with D possibly TRBD1 on 5 matching bases. V lost 0 bases to trimming and J lost 7 bases, with 13 bases between them. The germline CDR1 and CDR2 sequences are SEHNR and FQNEAQ (reference sequence). This CDR3 comprises 15 residues. The DNA of the CDR3 is TGTGCCAGCAGCTTAGCGTTTGGCAGGGTGAATGAGCAGTTCTTC. This encodes CASSLAFGRVNEQFF.